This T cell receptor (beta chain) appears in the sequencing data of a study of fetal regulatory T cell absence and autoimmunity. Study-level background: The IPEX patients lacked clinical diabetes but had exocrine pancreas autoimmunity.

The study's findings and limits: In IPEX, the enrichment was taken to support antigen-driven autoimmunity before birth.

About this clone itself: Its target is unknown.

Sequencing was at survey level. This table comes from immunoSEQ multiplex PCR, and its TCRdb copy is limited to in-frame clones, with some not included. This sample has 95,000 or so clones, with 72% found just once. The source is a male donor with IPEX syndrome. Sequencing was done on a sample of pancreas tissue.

CDR3 loop: CASSLDRGTEAFF. Written as DNA, the CDR3 is TGTGCCAGCAGCCTAGACAGGGGTACTGAAGCTTTCTTT. This chain uses TRBV4-2 with TRBJ1-1; 8 bases agree with TRBD1. After removal of 4 bases from V and 5 bases from J, the junction contained 3 bases not matched to a gene. The germline V gene has CDR1 LGHNA and CDR2 YNFKEQ. CDR3 size: 13 residues.